This record looks at one TCR beta chain sequence and its context. The antigen remains undetermined. The record originates from a study of long-term antiretroviral therapy in people with HIV. General study points: HIV repertoire CDR3 lengths ranged less widely than those of controls. Pre-ART-expanded clones dominated the repertoire at all time points. Diversity increased after ART yet remained lower than in transplant donor controls.

The assay, immunoSEQ v3.0, was run at survey level. TCRdb's copy holds only in-frame clones and misses some; the assay was immunoSEQ multiplex PCR. Among approximately 18,000 clones listed, 80% were seen once. CDR1 and CDR2 from the germline V gene are SGHDT and YYEEEE. V was shortened by 4 bases and J by 9 bases, with 14 bases between the two germline ends. This CDR3 has 13 residues. The source of this sequence is a woman aged 40 to 55 with HIV. The specimen was unsorted PBMCs, collected 0.2 years after starting antiretroviral therapy. The V gene is TRBV5-6, the J gene TRBJ2-1, with D perhaps TRBD1 (6 bases). The CDR3 region is CASSLKGVSEQFF. As DNA, the CDR3 is TGTGCCAGCAGCCTGAAGGGGGTTAGTGAGCAGTTCTTC.